One sample yielded the 3 T cell receptor beta chains listed below, sequenced in a study of identical twins. Using its own MiXCR run on the 5' RACE reads, TCRdb lists one record per CDR3 protein. The sample lists around 1.7 million distinct CDR3 sequences; around 29% were seen once. The material sequenced was cord blood. Receptors were obtained from a newborn girl in good health.

Ten or more counts support this clonotype. The gene calls are TRBV6-1 and TRBJ2-1; TRBD2 agrees at 9 bases. CDR1 and CDR2 (germline): MNHNS, SASEGT. The CDR3 is 16 amino acids. The V gene end was trimmed by 2 bases and the J gene end by 8 bases; junction bases not matched to a gene: 10. CDR3 protein: CASSETGLAGIDEQFF. CDR3 sequence (DNA): TGTGCCAGCAGTGAAACGGGGCTAGCGGGAATCGATGAGCAGTTCTTC.

J is TRBJ1-2 and V is TRBV15, with D uncertain. CDR1 and CDR2 from the germline V gene are LNHNV and YYDKDF (reference sequence). The ends were cut back, 0 bases at V and 4 bases at J, with 12 bases in the middle. This CDR3 has 15 amino acids. As DNA, the CDR3 is TGTGCCACCAGCAGAGATACCAGCCAATCCTATGGCTACACCTTC. Its protein is CATSRDTSQSYGYTF.

CDR3 sequence reads: CASRLTSGRWETQYF. The DNA for the CDR3 is TGTGCCAGCAGGCTAACTAGCGGGAGGTGGGAGACCCAGTACTTC. The chain combines TRBV27 with TRBJ2-5, with TRBD2 matching 12 bases. The V gene end was trimmed by 6 bases and the J gene end by 5 bases; junction bases not matched to a gene: 7. The CDR3 sequence is 15 residues long. CDR1 is MNHEY and CDR2 is SMNVEV in the germline V gene (reference sequence).